This T cell receptor beta chain is drawn from a study of blood T cells in healthy people across ages. A minimum of 5 micrograms of total RNA was extracted per sample. The CDR3 totals 15 residues. Germline trimming cut 9 bases from V and 5 bases from J; bases unmatched to any gene: 13. In germline, CDR1 is MNHGY, CDR2 SAAAGT. The second PCR ran roughly 6 to 11 cycles with a sample-barcoded 5' primer and J-beta primers. TCRdb itself ran the 5' RACE reads through MiXCR, one entry per CDR3 protein. The sample lists 780,000 or so distinct CDR3 sequences, about 48% occurring once. The chain is built from TRBV6-8 and TRBJ2-5; 9 bases agree with TRBD1. The sequence derives from a man older than 75 in good health. Sample: blood. In nucleotides, the CDR3 is TGTGCCAGGGGGCCTGGGACAGGGAAGGAGGAGACCCAGTACTTC. Translating gives CARGPGTGKEETQYF.